The 5 T cell receptor beta chains below were found in one sample sequenced in a study of identical twins. TCRdb analysed the 5' RACE reads with MiXCR anew, one entry per CDR3 protein. The table shows 1.5 million to 2 million distinct CDR3 sequences, with around a third occurring only once. Sequencing was done on a sample of cord blood. These receptors were obtained from a newborn girl in good health.

The sample holds a few counts of this clonotype. This chain uses TRBV27 with TRBJ2-5; D is undetermined. The CDR3 sequence is 13 residues long. V was clipped by 4 bases and J by 5 bases, with 11 bases between them. Germline loops: CDR1 MNHEY, CDR2 SMNVEV (reference sequence). The CDR3 DNA reads TGTGCCAGCAGTTCCATGGTCGGTGAGACCCAGTACTTC. This codes for CASSSMVGETQYF.

V is TRBV2 and J is TRBJ1-6; 11 positions agree with TRBD1. Germline-derived CDR1 and CDR2 are SNHLY and FYNNEI. The CDR3 has 18 amino acids. With 6 bases clipped from V and 8 bases from J, the junction kept 15 bases outside the gene matches. In DNA, the CDR3 is TGTGCCAGCAGGGGACTGTCCGGGACAGGGGGAAATTATTCACCCCTCCACTTT. As protein: CASRGLSGTGGNYSPLHF. Variable domain in full (rest from reference TRBV2 and TRBJ1-6): EPEVTQTPSHQVTQMGQEVILRCVPISNHLYFYWYRQILGQKVEFLVSFYNNEISEKSEIFDDQFSVERPDGSNFTLKIRSTKLEDSAMYFCASRGLSGTGGNYSPLHFGNGTRLTVT.

This clonotype appeared a few times. The chain has TRBV29-1 and TRBJ1-1; tentatively, D is TRBD1 (6 bases). Looked up from germline, CDR1 is SQVTM and CDR2 is ANQGSEA. The CDR3 covers 12 residues. Trimming cost V 6 bases and J 9 bases, with 17 bases left between them. The DNA of the CDR3 is TGCAGCGTGGGAGTGGGGGGGCTCAAAGCTTTCTTT. It codes for CSVGVGGLKAFF. Full variable domain (outside the CDR3, taken from reference TRBV29-1 and TRBJ1-1): SAVISQKPSRDICQRGTSLTIQCQVDSQVTMMFWYRQQPGQSLTLIATANQGSEATYESGFVIDKFPISRPNLTFSTLTVSNMSPEDSSIYLCSVGVGGLKAFFGQGTRLTVV.

The chain links TRBV6-5 to TRBJ2-1; TRBD2 is a possible D gene (6 bases). CDR3 size: 14 residues. Germline lookup yields CDR1 MNHEY and CDR2 SVGAGI. V shed 7 bases and J shed 6 bases, with 16 bases lying between them. DNA of the CDR3: TGTGCCAGCAAGAACCTTCGGACTACCAATGAGCAGTTCTTC. This encodes CASKNLRTTNEQFF.

V usage is TRBV6-1 and J usage is TRBJ2-2; 9 bases are shared with TRBD1. Trimming took 6 bases from V and 6 from J; bases not matched to a gene: 8. The CDR3 loop spans 15 amino acids. Germline V gene data show CDR1 as MNHNS and CDR2 as SASEGT. The CDR3 DNA is TGTGCCAGCAGATCCGGGACAGGGCTTCCCGGGGAGCTGTTTTTT. It specifies CASRSGTGLPGELFF.